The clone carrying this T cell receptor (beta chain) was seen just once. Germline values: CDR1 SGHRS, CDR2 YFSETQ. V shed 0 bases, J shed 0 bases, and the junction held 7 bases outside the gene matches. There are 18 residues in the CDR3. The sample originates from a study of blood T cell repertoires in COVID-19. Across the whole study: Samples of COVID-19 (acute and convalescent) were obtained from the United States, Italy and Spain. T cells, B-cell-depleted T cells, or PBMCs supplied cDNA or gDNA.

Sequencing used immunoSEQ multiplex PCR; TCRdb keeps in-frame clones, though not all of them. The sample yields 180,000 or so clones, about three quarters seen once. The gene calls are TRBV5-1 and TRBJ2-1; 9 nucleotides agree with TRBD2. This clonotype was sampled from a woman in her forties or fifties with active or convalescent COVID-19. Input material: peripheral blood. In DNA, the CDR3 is TGCGCCAGCAGCTTGGAAGCGGGAGGACCAAGCTCCTACAATGAGCAGTTCTTC. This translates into CASSLEAGGPSSYNEQFF.